These 4 T cell receptor beta chains share one sample of origin, sequenced in a study of T cells in Graves' hyperthyroidism and ophthalmopathy. TCR beta CDR3 regions were amplified from RNA transcripts. Carried out on the TCR CDR3, a first-round RT-PCR used the HTBI primer set. TCRdb itself ran the multiplex PCR reads through MiXCR, one entry per CDR3 protein. The table lists approximately 530,000 distinct CDR3 sequences, 15% to 20% of them singletons. Sequencing used blood. These receptors all stem from a man aged 35 to 55 with Graves' ophthalmopathy.

The chain joins TRBV5-1 to TRBJ2-5, with D possibly TRBD2 on 6 matching bases. CDR3 size: 12 residues. V lost 9 bases and J 0 bases, leaving 9 bases between the germline ends. Per germline, CDR1 SGHRS and CDR2 YFSETQ. The CDR3 is CATTGDQETQYF. CDR3 in DNA: TGCGCCACCACGGGGGACCAAGAGACCCAGTACTTC.

Notes on this clonotype: One end of the junction fails to match germline, which may point to a read error. V and J are TRBV20-1 and TRBJ2-3; a weak D match, TRBD2 (5 bases). This CDR3 spans 15 amino acids. Germline CDR1 DFQATT, CDR2 SNEGSKA (reference sequence). CDR3 in amino acids: CSARPGVRVKDAQYF. DNA for the CDR3: TGCAGTGCTCGGCCGGGCGTGAGGGTTAAAGATGCGCAGTATTTT.

The chain recombines TRBV6-1 with TRBJ1-1; 7 bases agree with TRBD1. The CDR3 consists of 14 residues. V trimming: 7 bases; J trimming: 5 bases; junction bases outside the gene matches: 10. CDR1 and CDR2 (germline): MNHNS, SASEGT. As DNA, the CDR3 is TGTGCCAGCAATGAGGCAGGGGGAGGGACTGAAGCTTTCTTT. Amino acids: CASNEAGGGTEAFF.

This clonotype occurred a few times. The rearrangement uses TRBV7-9 and TRBJ2-5; 9 bases fit TRBD1. The trim removed 5 bases at V and 7 bases at J, leaving 8 bases unmatched. The CDR3 loop spans 14 amino acids. The germline V gene has CDR1 SEHNR and CDR2 FQNEAQ (reference sequence). This CDR3 is CASSRDRVVGTQYF. The CDR3 nucleotides read TGTGCCAGCAGCCGGGACAGGGTTGTAGGGACCCAGTACTTC.